This T cell receptor beta chain was documented in a study of blood T cell repertoires in COVID-19. Study-wide context: COVID-19 samples from acute and convalescent phases originated in the United States, Italy and Spain. Sources were T cells, B-cell-depleted T cells, or PBMCs; the material itself was cDNA or gDNA.

In the source study's methods: Researchers report that nucleated cell counts were estimated from reference gene primer amplification. This table comes from immunoSEQ multiplex PCR, and its TCRdb copy is limited to in-frame clones, with some not included. The V and J calls and clone size come from that table; D and trimming were worked out from the DNA. The sample yields some 58,000 clones, about 87% seen once. For this clone: It is likely a read error, because the conserved phenylalanine at the end of the CDR3 is missing. Because the CDR3's place on the DNA is in doubt, the DNA is left out and the CDR3 is given as listed by TCRdb.

The CDR3 length equals 13 residues, ends included. The rearrangement joins TRBV12-3 or TRBV12-4 to TRBJ1-1. The source of this sequence is a man aged 50 or older with acute or convalescent COVID-19. Sequenced material: peripheral blood. CDR3 in amino acids: CASSLLEVEAAAV.